The 9 T cell receptor beta chains in this list originate from one sample, sequenced in a study of cytomegalovirus exposure and HLA in healthy donors. Generated by immunoSEQ multiplex PCR, the TCRdb table keeps only in-frame clones and is missing some. Among about 200,000 clones listed, 75% to 85% were seen once. Sequenced sample: PBMCs. These receptors were collected from a woman in her thirties in good health and CMV-seropositive.

This clone is a singleton in its sample. The gene calls are TRBV5-1 and TRBJ2-7; the D is unclear. Deletions cut 6 bases from V and 7 bases from J, with 14 bases between. Germline V lookup: CDR1 SGHRS, CDR2 YFSETQ. This CDR3 spans 12 amino acids. CDR3 nucleotide sequence: TGCGCCAGCACAAACCTAGGAGAGGAGCAGTACTTC. It encodes CASTNLGEEQYF.

The chain links TRBV27 to TRBJ1-1; unclear D gene. CDR3 length: 13 residues. The germline V gene has CDR1 MNHEY and CDR2 SMNVEV (reference sequence). Between the trimmed V and J ends, which lost 0 bases and 6 bases, there was a span of 8 bases. CDR3 in amino acids: CASSLSIRAEAFF. CDR3 coding DNA: TGTGCCAGCAGTTTATCAATCCGTGCTGAAGCTTTCTTT.

This chain links TRBV25-1 with TRBJ1-2; 7 bases agree with TRBD1. Germline CDR1 is MGHDK and CDR2 is SYGVNS. V was pared by 8 bases and J by 5 bases, with 11 bases of the junction left unmatched. The CDR3 has 14 amino acids. Written as DNA, the CDR3 is TGTGCCAGCGGACCCAGGGGGACAGCGTATGGCTACACCTTC. It codes for CASGPRGTAYGYTF.

This sequence joins TRBV18 and TRBJ2-2; tentative D call: TRBD1 (6 bases). The V end lost 5 bases, the J end lost 5 bases, and 15 bases lay between the germline ends. Per germline, CDR1 KGHSH and CDR2 LQKENI. The CDR3 spans 15 residues. The CDR3 loop reads CASSTSGQTTGELFF. Here the CDR3 DNA reads TGTGCCAGCTCAACATCAGGACAGACTACCGGGGAGCTGTTTTTT.

This clone showed up just a few times. This same CDR3 is encoded by further DNA sequences in the sample. The CDR3 spells CASRPTANYGYTF. The CDR3, as DNA: TGTGCCAGCAGGCCGACAGCTAACTATGGCTACACCTTC. This chain joins TRBV6-5 and TRBJ1-2; possible D gene TRBD1, 5 bases. Trimming pared 6 bases from V and 0 bases from J, leaving 8 bases between. The V gene's germline CDR1 is MNHEY and CDR2 SVGAGI. CDR3 size: 13 residues.

The chain is built from TRBV6-5 and TRBJ2-2; TRBD1 agrees at 11 bases. The trim removed 5 bases at V and 4 bases at J, leaving 3 bases unmatched. The CDR3 is made up of 15 amino acids. Germline CDR1 is MNHEY and CDR2 is SVGAGI. This chain's CDR3 is CASSGGTGGTGELFF. The CDR3 DNA reads as TGTGCCAGCAGTGGGGGGACAGGGGGCACCGGGGAGCTGTTTTTT.

A note on this clone: The sample contains more than one DNA sequence encoding this CDR3. This CDR3 is CASSGTSGSYEQYF. CDR3 coding DNA: TGCGCCAGCAGCGGGACTAGCGGGTCCTACGAGCAGTACTTC. The chain employs TRBV5-1 and TRBJ2-7; 12 nucleotides match TRBD2. Germline values: CDR1 SGHRS, CDR2 YFSETQ. V was clipped by 4 bases and J by 1 base; unmatched bases: 0. The CDR3 is made up of 14 amino acids.

This rearrangement joins TRBV6-1 to TRBJ2-7, with 9 nucleotides matching TRBD1. Per germline, CDR1 MNHNS and CDR2 SASEGT. With V trimmed by 6 bases and J by 4 bases, 10 bases remained unmatched. The CDR3 length is 15 residues. The CDR3 region has the DNA TGTGCCAGCAGCTTACCCGGGACAGGGCGATACGAGCAGTACTTC. Its protein product is CASSLPGTGRYEQYF.

The CDR3 DNA is TGTGCCAGCAAACAGGCAGGGACTGGGGCCAACGTCCTGACTTTC. Encoded protein: CASKQAGTGANVLTF. J is TRBJ2-6 and V is TRBV6-6, with a weak D call TRBD1 (5 bases). Trimming removed 7 bases from V and 2 bases from J, with 12 bases in between. Germline V gene lookup returns CDR1 MNHNY and CDR2 SVGAGI (reference sequence). The CDR3 has 15 amino acids.